Below, one TCR beta chain is given with its context. The antigen it binds to is not known. There are no base qualities to consult, and no much larger clone falls within one base. To be included, a participant needed at least one PBMC sample from before ART initiation plus at least two post-ART samples. All participants with HIV were treated in the United States of America. Before DNA extraction, cryopreserved samples containing roughly 0.85-11 million PBMC were thawed and washed. At the time of the earliest PBMC sample, participants with HIV were aged between about 23 and 55 years. Each participant contributed PBMC samples from 1-4 timepoints before ART initiation and 2-8 timepoints after ART initiation, with a median of 7 samples. For every participant, serial HIV viral load, CD4+ T-cell count, ART history and demographic data were obtained. Genomic DNA was extracted from unsorted PBMC with a Qiagen kit on a QIAcube, processed in batches of 12 samples.

These data are taken from a study of long-term antiretroviral therapy in people with HIV (dated by TCRdb to 2022 to 2024). Regarding the study in general: The earliest samples were collected about a decade before the 2015 WHO recommendation for immediate ART, when ART was typically delayed until CD4 counts fell. A retrospective serial study tested whether changes in peripheral blood TRB repertoire composition and diversity were associated with ART initiation and durable HIV suppression. A total of fewer than 200 cryopreserved PBMC samples were contributed to the cohort by 30 adults with confirmed HIV infection, with samples collected serially over a mean of about 6 years (range 1-12). Of the approximately 30 participants with HIV, 10 to 11 were female. No cross-contamination during QIAcube processing was seen in test extractions of a monoclonal T-cell line run alongside 30 or so polyclonal samples.

What the research found in general, with its limitations: Unsorted PBMC were profiled instead of sorted CD4+ and CD8+ T cells because pre-ART samples had limited cell numbers. HIV repertoires had narrower CDR3 length ranges than controls, and the network structure suggested an antigen-experienced repertoire that shifted only slightly toward naive after ART. Samples dated from the mid-2000s to the late 2010s, and the ART regimens used may be less effective than current ones. No data were available on ART adherence, viral resistance or therapy changes, limiting inferences about post-ART repertoire changes. Starting ART was linked to a significant rise in TRB diversity, yet even after long-term ART the diversity remained significantly lower than in transplant donor controls. Limited PBMC availability meant only the TCR beta chain was sequenced, without alpha chain pairing. The repertoire was dominated across all time points by expanded TRB clones identified before ART initiation, although this dominance was seen to fluctuate and to decrease in many PLHIV after ART.

From its cysteine to its phenylalanine, the CDR3 spans 16 amino acids. Just the 48-base CDR3 DNA is kept, in frame starting at base 1. Germline trimming: 5 bases from V, 4 bases from J; junction bases outside gene matches: 6. CDR1 and CDR2 were assigned from the germline V gene as MDHEN and SYDVKM. The immunoSEQ hsTCRB v3.0 assay was used at survey level resolution for TRB variable region sequencing. TRB sequencing targeted a depth of about 40,000-55,000 T-cell genomes per sample. Pooled TRB libraries were sequenced on an Illumina MiSeq with a v3 150-cycle kit. In the source study's methods: Repertoire analysis was performed in R inside a reproducible Nextflow workflow that covered QC, data transformation and analysis. LymphoSeq2, an R package for exploring AIRR-Seq data, was used to implement the custom analyses. A few samples that yielded fewer than 5000 total TRB sequences were excluded, so that 150 to 200 HIV repertoires were analyzed. Among the roughly 200 retained HIV repertoires, more than 55 were collected before ART initiation and around 130 after ART initiation. Repertoires were downsampled to 5000 TRB nucleotide sequences, with summary statistics averaged over 100 downsampling iterations. The analysis kept only TRB sequences whose CDR3 regions were at least seven amino acids long. A Shannon entropy-derived clonality score and the Gini coefficient were used to measure diversity. Repertoire networks linked the top 5000 CDR3 amino acid sequences whenever two sequences differed by an edit distance of one. Antigen specificity groups and MHC restriction were predicted for TRB CDR3 amino acid sequences with GLIPH2. To flag known CMV, EBV, HIV or tissue antigen associations, CDR3 amino acid sequences were matched against VDJdb and McPAS-TCR. Pre-ART, post-ART and control groups were compared with Wilcoxon signed-rank tests and Holm-Bonferroni correction. This immuneACCESS table, as held by TCRdb, lists in-frame sequences with V and J called but not all clones. Of the missing ones, under half trace to an unresolved V gene in checked studies; the others have no known cause. Clone size and V and J calls were adopted from that table, with D and trimming inferred from the DNA. A total of about 39,000 clones appear in this sample, 75% to 90% of them only once. The ten largest clonotypes hold roughly 3.6% of the sample.

The source of this sequence is a woman younger than 35 with HIV. The sequence joins TRBV28 to TRBJ2-1; TRBD1 aligns with 12 central bases. Sequences were derived from unsorted PBMCs, sampled just before starting antiretroviral therapy. The CDR3 protein is CASSQPGQGAYNEQFF. The DNA sequence is TGTGCCAGCAGTCAGCCGGGACAGGGGGCGTACAATGAGCAGTTCTTC.